These 28 T cell receptor beta chains were all obtained from the same sample, sequenced in a study of Ad26.COV2.S vaccination and SARS-CoV-2 variants. Using immunoSEQ multiplex PCR, the repertoire was profiled, and TCRdb retains in-frame clones only, with some absent. The table lists hundreds of thousands of clones, 80% to 95% of them singletons. Treatment specified: around 19 received Ad26.COV2.S at low or high dose, single or two shots; 5 received placebo; per-sample allocation not given. Following the first vaccine or placebo injection, samples were taken on day 63. The sample in question was peripheral blood, obtained in a trial of Ad26.COV2.S vaccine versus placebo. The receptors shown here come from a person between 18 and 59 years old who received the Ad26.COV2.S COVID-19 vaccine or a placebo.

The chain employs TRBV19 and TRBJ1-1; possibly TRBD1 for D (5 bases). Per germline, CDR1 LNHDA and CDR2 SQIVND (reference sequence). Trimming took off 7 bases at V and 4 bases at J, with 19 bases between the two ends. There are 15 residues in the CDR3. In nucleotides, the CDR3 is TGTGCCAGTACCCGCCGAGGGGTTCTCGGCACTGAAGCTTTCTTT. This sequence encodes CASTRRGVLGTEAFF.

The rearrangement joins TRBV5-8 to TRBJ2-5, with 7 bases lining up with TRBD2. The J segment lost 0 bases and the V segment lost 1 base, leaving 9 bases of the junction unmatched. This CDR3 comprises 17 residues. The germline V gene has CDR1 SGHTS and CDR2 YDEGEE. The CDR3 DNA follows: TGTGCCAGCAGCTTGATTCTAGCGGAGGCGTACCAAGAGACCCAGTACTTC. Translated: CASSLILAEAYQETQYF.

There are a few counts of this clone. CDR3 sequence reads: CASTPQGNTEAFF. The DNA for the CDR3 is TGTGCCAGCACGCCTCAGGGGAACACTGAAGCTTTCTTT. This rearrangement joins TRBV27 to TRBJ1-1; D perhaps matches TRBD1 (5 bases). Trimming removed 7 bases at V and 1 base at J, with 10 bases between. The CDR3 runs to 13 residues. Germline loops: CDR1 MNHEY, CDR2 SMNVEV (reference sequence).

V and J are TRBV20-1 and TRBJ2-1; D ambiguous. Between the trimmed V and J ends, which lost 3 bases and 7 bases, there was a span of 4 bases. This CDR3 is 10 amino acids long. The germline CDR1 and CDR2 sequences are DFQATT and SNEGSKA (reference sequence). The CDR3 sequence: CSASPNEQFF. The DNA for the CDR3 is TGCAGTGCTAGCCCGAATGAGCAGTTCTTC.

This sequence joins TRBV5-1 and TRBJ1-1; D call uncertain. The CDR3 is 15 amino acids. Germline CDR1 and CDR2: SGHRS and YFSETQ. Trimming shortened V by 0 bases and J by 2 bases, and 11 bases separated the two germline ends. CDR3 amino acids: CASSLAGRNNTEAFF. CDR3 DNA: TGCGCCAGCAGCTTGGCCGGCAGGAATAACACTGAAGCTTTCTTT. Full variable domain (outside the CDR3, taken from reference TRBV5-1 and TRBJ1-1): KAGVTQTPRYLIKTRGQQVTLSCSPISGHRSVSWYQQTPGQGLQFLFEYFSETQRNKGNFPGRFSGRQFSNSRSEMNVSTLELGDSALYLCASSLAGRNNTEAFFGQGTRLTVV.

This sequence joins TRBV4-1 and TRBJ2-5, with a tentative D call TRBD2 (5 bases). V was clipped by 1 base and J by 0 bases, with 15 bases between them. Germline assignment: CDR1 MGHRA and CDR2 YSYEKL. The CDR3 length is 17 residues. As DNA, the CDR3 is TGCGCCAGCAGCCAAGCGAGGGCAGCCCTGTACCAAGAGACCCAGTACTTC. It specifies CASSQARAALYQETQYF.

The chain is built from TRBV7-8 and TRBJ2-7; D unclear. The CDR3 runs 16 residues. Germline loops: CDR1 SGHVS, CDR2 FQNEAQ. The ends were cut back, 5 bases at V and 3 bases at J, with 20 bases in the middle. CDR3 DNA: TGTGCCAGCAGCGAGATGATGTTCACGTTGGACTACGAGCAGTACTTC. It is translated as CASSEMMFTLDYEQYF. The full variable domain, completed using reference TRBV7-8 and TRBJ2-7, is GAGVSQSPRYKVAKRGQDVALRCDPISGHVSLFWYQQALGQGPEFLTYFQNEAQLDKSGLPSDRFFAERPEGSVSTLKIQRTQQEDSAVYLCASSEMMFTLDYEQYFGPGTRLTVT.

The J gene is TRBJ2-7, the V gene TRBV29-1, with a tentative D call TRBD1 (6 bases). Germline V gene lookup returns CDR1 SQVTM and CDR2 ANQGSEA. The CDR3 loop spans 12 amino acids. V dropped 4 bases and J dropped 12 bases, with 19 bases sitting between them. The CDR3 DNA is TGCAGCGTTGCGAATCAGGGGAGCCCTAGGTACTTC. This gives the protein CSVANQGSPRYF.

The chain couples TRBV6-7 to TRBJ2-3, with 8 bases identical to TRBD2. TRBV6-7 is known as an ORF, though its function is uncertain. The J segment lost 3 bases and the V segment lost 5 bases, leaving 13 bases of the junction unmatched. This CDR3 is 17 amino acids long. The CDR3 sequence is CASSNGLGLESTDTQYF. The CDR3 DNA reads TGTGCCAGCAGTAACGGGTTGGGACTAGAATCTACAGATACGCAGTATTTT.

CDR3 loop: CASNDGGVGQNIQYF. Here the CDR3 DNA reads TGTGCCAGTAATGACGGGGGAGTGGGGCAAAACATTCAGTACTTC. The chain joins TRBV19 to TRBJ2-4, with D possibly matching TRBD2 (6 bases). The V and J ends lost 7 bases and 5 bases respectively, with 18 bases between them. Germline assignment: CDR1 LNHDA and CDR2 SQIVND (reference sequence). This CDR3 region has 15 residues.

The chain uses TRBV15 and TRBJ1-2, with D possibly matching TRBD1 (5 bases). There are 16 residues in the CDR3. Trimming removed 0 bases at V and 4 bases at J, with 15 bases between. Germline lookup yields CDR1 LNHNV and CDR2 YYDKDF (reference sequence). The CDR3 DNA reads as TGTGCCACCAGCAGAGAGGCCAGGGTGGGGCTCTATGGCTACACCTTC. This sequence encodes CATSREARVGLYGYTF.

The chain recombines TRBV5-1 with TRBJ2-1; D is perhaps TRBD2 (6 bases). V was cut by 5 bases and J by 6 bases, with 18 bases left in between. Germline loops: CDR1 SGHRS, CDR2 YFSETQ. The CDR3 has 15 amino acids. DNA of the CDR3: TGCGCCAGCAGTATTGGAGCGACTAGGGTCAATGAGCAGTTCTTC. Translation gives CASSIGATRVNEQFF.

CDR3 amino acids: CASSLALITSGAYEQYF. CDR3 sequence (DNA): TGTGCCAGCAGCTTAGCGCTGATTACTAGCGGGGCCTACGAGCAGTACTTC. The chain employs TRBV7-2 and TRBJ2-7; 10 positions match TRBD2. The V segment lost 0 bases and the J segment 2 bases; nucleotides outside the gene matches: 7. This CDR3 is built from 17 residues. CDR1 SGHTA and CDR2 FQGNSA come from the germline V gene. Looking up the rest from reference TRBV7-2 and TRBJ2-7 gives the full variable domain: GAGVSQSPSNKVTEKGKDVELRCDPISGHTALYWYRQSLGQGLEFLIYFQGNSAPDKSGLPSDRFSAERTGGSVSTLTIQRTQQEDSAVYLCASSLALITSGAYEQYFGPGTRLTVT.

The rearrangement links TRBV5-6 to TRBJ2-2; no clear D. Germline CDR1 reads SGHDT; CDR2 reads YYEEEE. V lost 0 bases, J lost 5 bases, and 14 bases lay in between. This CDR3 has 16 residues. This chain's CDR3 is CASSLGLQSRTGELFF. The CDR3, as DNA: TGTGCCAGCAGCTTGGGTCTACAGTCTAGAACCGGGGAGCTGTTTTTT. The whole variable domain, filled in from reference TRBV5-6 and TRBJ2-2, reads DAGVTQSPTHLIKTRGQQVTLRCSPKSGHDTVSWYQQALGQGPQFIFQYYEEEERQRGNFPDRFSGHQFPNYSSELNVNALLLGDSALYLCASSLGLQSRTGELFFGEGSRLTVL.

The rearrangement links TRBV19 to TRBJ1-5; D unclear. Germline CDR1 reads LNHDA; CDR2 reads SQIVND (reference sequence). V lost 4 bases and J 0 bases, leaving 7 bases between the germline ends. This CDR3 is built from 14 residues. The CDR3: CASSTPRSNQPQHF. The CDR3 nucleotides are TGTGCCAGTAGTACCCCCCGTAGCAATCAGCCCCAGCATTTT. The variable domain in full, completed from reference TRBV19 and TRBJ1-5, reads DGGITQSPKYLFRKEGQNVTLSCEQNLNHDAMYWYRQDPGQGLRLIYYSQIVNDFQKGDIAEGYSVSREKKESFPLTVTSAQKNPTAFYLCASSTPRSNQPQHFGDGTRLSIL.

V usage is TRBV11-2 and J usage is TRBJ2-7, with no clear D. The CDR3 extends over 11 amino acids. Germline values: CDR1 SGHAT, CDR2 FQNNGV. The V end lost 2 bases, the J end lost 6 bases, and 5 bases lay between the germline ends. CDR3 coding DNA: TGTGCCAGCAGCTTATCTGGCGAGCAGTACTTC. Amino acid sequence: CASSLSGEQYF.

This rearrangement joins TRBV10-3 to TRBJ2-3; no firm D call. The CDR3 loop spans 15 amino acids. Trimming removed 5 bases at V and 3 bases at J, with 15 bases between. Per the germline V gene, CDR1 is ENHRY and CDR2 is SYGVKD. Written as DNA, the CDR3 is TGTGCCATCAGTCGACAATCCCAAAGTACAGATACGCAGTATTTT. This gives the protein CAISRQSQSTDTQYF.

This chain uses TRBV7-2 with TRBJ2-7; 8 positions match TRBD2. CDR3 length: 15 amino acids. From germline, CDR1 is SGHTA and CDR2 FQGNSA. With 4 bases clipped from V and 8 bases from J, the junction kept 13 bases outside the gene matches. CDR3 residues: CASSSKTSGPPQQYF. The CDR3 bases are TGTGCCAGCAGCTCTAAAACTAGCGGCCCTCCCCAGCAGTACTTC.

This clone was counted only a few times. The chain employs TRBV11-2 and TRBJ2-6, with a tentative D call TRBD1 (5 bases). The germline V gene encodes CDR1 SGHAT and CDR2 FQNNGV. The V end was cut by 1 base, the J end by 1 base, with 11 bases between. This CDR3 has 17 amino acids. CDR3 nucleotides: TGTGCCAGCAGCTTAGTAGACAGCCCATCTGGGGCCAACGTCCTGACTTTC. Residues: CASSLVDSPSGANVLTF.

This rearrangement joins TRBV5-4 to TRBJ2-2; 9 nucleotides align to TRBD2. The CDR3 is 16 amino acids. Trimming removed 2 bases from V and 1 base from J; junction bases left unmatched: 3. CDR1 is SGHNT and CDR2 is YYREEE in the germline V gene (reference sequence). The chain's CDR3 is CASSFDSGRNTGELFF. The CDR3 bases are TGTGCCAGCAGCTTTGATAGCGGGAGGAACACCGGGGAGCTGTTTTTT.

V gene TRBV7-9 combines with J gene TRBJ2-2; 7 positions agree with TRBD1. This CDR3 has 14 residues. With 3 bases clipped from V and 5 bases from J, the junction kept 3 bases outside the gene matches. CDR1 and CDR2 from the germline V gene are SEHNR and FQNEAQ (reference sequence). The CDR3 bases are TGTGCCAGCAGCTTTAACAGGGGAACCGGGGAGCTGTTTTTT. Translated, it gives CASSFNRGTGELFF.

The V call is TRBV28, the J call TRBJ2-7, with unresolved D. The CDR3 has 12 amino acids. Germline V gene sequence: CDR1 MDHEN, CDR2 SYDVKM. With 6 bases removed from V and 3 bases from J, the gap between germline ends came to 9 bases. CDR3 in DNA: TGTGCCAGCAGCCTCACAGACTACGAGCAGTACTTC. Translation gives CASSLTDYEQYF.

This clone has more than one count but fewer than ten. The chain is built from TRBV6-5 and TRBJ2-7, with 7 bases identical to TRBD2. Germline V lookup: CDR1 MNHEY, CDR2 SVGAGI. The CDR3 is made up of 15 amino acids. Trimming removed 5 bases from V and 3 bases from J; junction bases left unmatched: 10. The CDR3 sequence is CASSRTGTTLYEQYF. CDR3 bases: TGTGCCAGCAGTCGAACCGGGACTACCCTCTACGAGCAGTACTTC.

This chain uses TRBV19 with TRBJ2-3, with 14 bases fitting TRBD2. Trimming at V came to 5 bases and at J to 0 bases, leaving 16 bases not matched to a gene. Germline loops: CDR1 LNHDA, CDR2 SQIVND (reference sequence). The CDR3 covers 21 residues. In DNA, the CDR3 is TGTGCCAGTAGTTTCTGGTCACCGGGACTAGCGGGAGTTGCGAGCACAGATACGCAGTATTTT. Translating it yields CASSFWSPGLAGVASTDTQYF.

The chain has TRBV28 and TRBJ2-2; 13 positions agree with TRBD2. This CDR3 region has 16 residues. The J segment lost 5 bases and the V segment lost 7 bases, leaving 7 bases of the junction unmatched. CDR1 MDHEN and CDR2 SYDVKM come from the germline V gene. CDR3 bases: TGTGCCAGCACCAAACTAGCGGGAGGGCCAACCGGGGAGCTGTTTTTT. Its protein product is CASTKLAGGPTGELFF.

CDR3 sequence (DNA): TGTGCCAGCAGTCCAAAGTCGGGTGGCTACACCTTC. Translated: CASSPKSGGYTF. The rearrangement joins TRBV7-9 to TRBJ1-2; D remains unclear. V was pared by 6 bases and J by 7 bases, with 12 bases between. The length of the CDR3 is 12 residues. The V gene's germline CDR1 is SEHNR and CDR2 FQNEAQ (reference sequence).

V is TRBV6-2 or TRBV6-3 and J is TRBJ2-3, with TRBD2 identical over 10 bases. The CDR3 is 15 amino acids. Germline V gene lookup returns CDR1 MNHEY and CDR2 SVGEGT. Germline trimming cut 3 bases from V and 3 bases from J; bases unmatched to any gene: 3. The CDR3 loop is CASSYIAGGTDTQYF. CDR3 DNA sequence: TGTGCCAGCAGTTATATAGCGGGAGGTACAGATACGCAGTATTTT.

The CDR3 region has the DNA TGTGCCAGCAGCTTATCTGGTACAGTCAGTAGGAGCGGCTACACCTTC. It specifies CASSLSGTVSRSGYTF. The genes are TRBV7-9 and TRBJ1-2; D is unresolved. This CDR3 has 16 amino acids. CDR1 and CDR2 (germline): SEHNR, FQNEAQ (reference sequence). V shed 2 bases and J shed 8 bases, with 21 bases lying between them.